A single sample gave rise to the 9 T cell receptor beta chains below, sequenced in a study of blood T cells in healthy people across ages. The second PCR ran about 6 to 12 cycles with a sample-barcoded 5' primer and J-beta primers. From the 5' RACE reads, TCRdb called clonotypes with MiXCR, one entry per CDR3 protein. This table holds roughly 2 million distinct CDR3 sequences, about 50% found once. The sequencing sample was made of blood. Receptors were obtained from a woman in her thirties or forties in good health.

This chain joins TRBV12-3 or TRBV12-4 and TRBJ2-7, with TRBD1 matching over 10 bases. The length of the CDR3 is 15 residues. The trim removed 5 bases at V and 2 bases at J, leaving 6 bases unmatched. The CDR3 sequence: CASSAPGQGAYEQYF. Written as DNA, the CDR3 is TGTGCCAGCAGTGCCCCCGGACAGGGGGCCTACGAGCAGTACTTC.

This clonotype was found a few times. V gene TRBV27 combines with J gene TRBJ2-7; perhaps TRBD1 as D (5 bases). Per germline, CDR1 MNHEY and CDR2 SMNVEV (reference sequence). Between the trimmed V and J ends, which lost 2 bases and 0 bases, there was a span of 8 bases. The CDR3 totals 14 residues. CDR3 amino acids: CASSLQGVSYEQYF. In DNA, the CDR3 is TGTGCCAGCAGTTTACAAGGGGTCTCCTACGAGCAGTACTTC.

In its sample, this clonotype was seen a few times. This chain uses TRBV7-2 with TRBJ1-6, with 8 bases aligning to TRBD1. In germline, CDR1 is SGHTA, CDR2 FQGNSA. V dropped 5 bases and J dropped 6; count of bases not matched to a gene: 6. The length of the CDR3 is 15 residues. CDR3 bases: TGTGCCAGCAGCACCGGACAGGGTGGTAATTCACCCCTCCACTTT. It encodes CASSTGQGGNSPLHF.

V and J are TRBV3-1 and TRBJ2-3; the match to TRBD2 covers 13 bases. The length of the CDR3 is 17 residues. Germline-derived CDR1 and CDR2 are LGHDT and YNNKEL (reference sequence). Trimming removed 3 bases from V and 5 bases from J; junction bases left unmatched: 8. CDR3 in DNA: TGTGCCAGCAGCCATCGCGGACTAGCGGGGGCGAAAGATACGCAGTATTTT. It codes for CASSHRGLAGAKDTQYF.

This sequence joins TRBV3-1 and TRBJ2-3; D remains unclear. V dropped 4 bases and J dropped 0 bases, with 11 bases sitting between them. CDR3 length: 15 residues. Germline values: CDR1 LGHDT, CDR2 YNNKEL (reference sequence). The CDR3 bases are TGTGCCAGCAGCCCCGAGGCAGCTAGCACAGATACGCAGTATTTT. Its protein is CASSPEAASTDTQYF.

The rearrangement uses TRBV5-1 and TRBJ1-1; D possibly corresponds to TRBD1 (6 bases). The CDR3 contains 15 residues. V gave up 9 bases and J gave up 0 bases, with 18 bases separating them. Germline V gene lookup returns CDR1 SGHRS and CDR2 YFSETQ. The CDR3 bases are TGCGCCAACAGTTCGACAGGCCAATTGAACACTGAAGCTTTCTTT. Translating it yields CANSSTGQLNTEAFF.

V gene TRBV28 combines with J gene TRBJ2-3, with D possibly TRBD1 on 5 matching bases. V was trimmed by 4 bases and J by 1 base, leaving 15 bases between them. The CDR3 sequence is 16 residues long. Germline V gives CDR1 MDHEN, CDR2 SYDVKM. The CDR3 bases are TGTGCCAGCAGTTACCCAAGGGGTTGGGGCACAGATACGCAGTATTTT. Its protein product is CASSYPRGWGTDTQYF.

This sequence joins TRBV20-1 and TRBJ2-7; 9 bases are a match to TRBD1. TRBJ2-4 explains the end of the DNA better; the J call may be wrong. There are 15 residues in the CDR3. Germline lookup yields CDR1 DFQATT and CDR2 SNEGSKA (reference sequence). The DNA of the CDR3 is TGCAGTGCTAGAACCCCGGACAGGGGAGGGGACATTCAGTACTTC. Amino acid sequence: CSARTPDRGGDIQYF.

This clonotype came up a few times. The genes are TRBV5-6 and TRBJ2-5, with 7 nucleotides matching TRBD1. V lost 2 bases and J lost 1; bases outside the gene matches: 14. Germline V gene sequence: CDR1 SGHDT, CDR2 YYEEEE. The CDR3 is 18 amino acids. The DNA for the CDR3 is TGTGCCAGCAGCTTATGGGACAGCCAAATCCCATTCCAAGAGACCCAGTACTTC. It translates to CASSLWDSQIPFQETQYF.